This T cell receptor beta chain is from a study of radiation and T cells in renal cell carcinoma. Time point of the sample: blood 4 weeks post-SBRT, at nephrectomy. The treatment denotes: 15 Gy SBRT to primary tumor, nephrectomy 4 weeks later. The tumor was a clear cell renal cell carcinoma. Assay used: immunoSEQ multiplex PCR; TCRdb lists only in-frame clones, some missing. The repertoire holds over 90,000 clones, about 79% seen once, with approximately 7.3% in the top ten. Per the germline V gene, CDR1 is SGDLS and CDR2 is YYNGEE. The CDR3 runs to 13 residues. The V end was cut by 4 bases, the J end by 5 bases, with 10 bases between.

Sequenced material: blood, taken from a patient whose treatment included radiotherapy and nephrectomy. This receptor was obtained from a man in his 60s with renal cell carcinoma. J is TRBJ2-1 and V is TRBV9; D gene ambiguous. The CDR3 DNA is TGTGCCAGCAGCTCGATACTTGACAATGAGCAGTTCTTC. Its translation: CASSSILDNEQFF.